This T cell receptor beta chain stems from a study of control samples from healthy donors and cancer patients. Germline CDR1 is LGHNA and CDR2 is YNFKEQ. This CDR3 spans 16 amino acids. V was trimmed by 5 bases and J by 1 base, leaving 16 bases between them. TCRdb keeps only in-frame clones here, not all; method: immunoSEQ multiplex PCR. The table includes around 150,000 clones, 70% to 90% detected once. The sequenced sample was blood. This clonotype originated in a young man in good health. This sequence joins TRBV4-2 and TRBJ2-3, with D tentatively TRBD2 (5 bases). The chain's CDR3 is CASSTYSARGTDTQYF. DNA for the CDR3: TGTGCCAGCAGCACATATAGCGCGCGCGGCACAGATACGCAGTATTTT.